Listed here is a single TCR beta chain. As yet, its antigen is unknown. The data were obtained in a study of radiotherapy plus CTLA-4 blockade in lung cancer. Study-wide context: Objective responses were recorded in 15% to 20% of patients, with disease control recorded in 30% to 35%. Study findings and constraints: Following radiotherapy plus ipilimumab, tumor-derived TCR clones expanded in the blood.

Repertoires were generated with immunoSEQ multiplex PCR, while TCRdb's copy carries only in-frame clones and drops some. In the table there are more than 95,000 clones, about 77% of which are singletons. The sequencing here drew on peripheral blood, taken from a patient treated with radiotherapy plus ipilimumab. This TCR was recovered from a human donor with non-small cell lung cancer who had a partial response to radiotherapy plus ipilimumab.

This CDR3 reads CASSLDASPNLYF. As DNA, the CDR3 is TGTGCCAGCAGCTTAGACGCGTCCCCTAATCTGTACTTC. The V call is TRBV7-9, the J call TRBJ2-7; no clear D gene. The CDR3 loop spans 13 amino acids. Germline V gives CDR1 SEHNR, CDR2 FQNEAQ (reference sequence). The ends were cut back, 1 base at V and 12 bases at J, with 16 bases in the middle.